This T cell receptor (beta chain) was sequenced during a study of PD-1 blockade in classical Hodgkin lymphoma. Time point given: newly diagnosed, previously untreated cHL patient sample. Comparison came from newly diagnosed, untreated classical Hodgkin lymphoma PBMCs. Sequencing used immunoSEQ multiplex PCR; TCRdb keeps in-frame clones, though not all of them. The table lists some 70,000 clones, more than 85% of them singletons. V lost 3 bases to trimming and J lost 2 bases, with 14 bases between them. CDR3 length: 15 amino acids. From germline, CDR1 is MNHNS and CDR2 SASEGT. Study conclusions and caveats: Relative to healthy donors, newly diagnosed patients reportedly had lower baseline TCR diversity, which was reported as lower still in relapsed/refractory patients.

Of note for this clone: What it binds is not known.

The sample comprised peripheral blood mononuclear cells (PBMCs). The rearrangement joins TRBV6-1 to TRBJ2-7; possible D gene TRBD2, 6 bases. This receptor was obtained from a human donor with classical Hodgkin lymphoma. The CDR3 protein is CASSDLWGVAYEQYF. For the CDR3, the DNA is TGTGCCAGCAGTGATCTTTGGGGGGTTGCCTACGAGCAGTACTTC.